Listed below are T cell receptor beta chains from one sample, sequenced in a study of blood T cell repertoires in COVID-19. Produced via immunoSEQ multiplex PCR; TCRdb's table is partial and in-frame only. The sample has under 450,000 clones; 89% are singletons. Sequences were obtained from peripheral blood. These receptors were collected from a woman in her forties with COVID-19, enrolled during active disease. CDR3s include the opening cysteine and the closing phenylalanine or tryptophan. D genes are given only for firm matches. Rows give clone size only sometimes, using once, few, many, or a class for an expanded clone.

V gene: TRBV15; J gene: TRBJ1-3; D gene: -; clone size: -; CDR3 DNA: TGTGCCACCAGCAGAGGGGCACGCGGGTACTCTGGAAACACCATATATTTT; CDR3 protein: CATSRGARGYSGNTIYF
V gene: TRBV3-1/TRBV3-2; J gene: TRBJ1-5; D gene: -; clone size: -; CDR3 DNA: TGTGCCAGCGGCTTTGGAAGGGGTGGACAGCCCCAGCATTTT; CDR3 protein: CASGFGRGGQPQHF
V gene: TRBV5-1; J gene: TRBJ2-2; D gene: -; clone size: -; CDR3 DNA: TGCGCCAGCAGCTTGGGACAAATCACCGGGGAGCTGTTTTTT; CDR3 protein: CASSLGQITGELFF
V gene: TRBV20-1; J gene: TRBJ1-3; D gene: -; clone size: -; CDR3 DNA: TGCAGTGCTAGTATCTCTTTCTCTGGAAACACCATATATTTT; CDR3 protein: CSASISFSGNTIYF
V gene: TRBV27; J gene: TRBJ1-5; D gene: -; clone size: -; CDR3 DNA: TGTGCCAGCAGTTTACTACGGGGGGATCAGCCCCAGCATTTT; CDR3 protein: CASSLLRGDQPQHF
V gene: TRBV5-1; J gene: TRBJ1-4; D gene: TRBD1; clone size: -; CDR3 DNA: TGCGCCAGCAGCTTGGCCGGTCAATCCCTAACAGGGGGAAAACTGTTTTTT; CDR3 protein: CASSLAGQSLTGGKLFF
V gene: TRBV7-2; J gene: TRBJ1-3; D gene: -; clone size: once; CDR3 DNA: TGTGCCAGCAGCTTATTTCGGGGGGCAGATGGAAACACCATATATTTT; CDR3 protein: CASSLFRGADGNTIYF
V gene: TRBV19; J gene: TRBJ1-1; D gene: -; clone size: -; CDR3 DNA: TGTGCCAGTAGTGGGTTCCAGGAGGGAGCTTTCTTT; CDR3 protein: CASSGFQEGAFF
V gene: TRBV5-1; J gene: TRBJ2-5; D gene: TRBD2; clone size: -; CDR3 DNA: TGCGCCAGCAGCTTTCGCCCCGGCGGGAGGGCCTTAGGGGAGACCCAGTACTTC; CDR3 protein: CASSFRPGGRALGETQYF
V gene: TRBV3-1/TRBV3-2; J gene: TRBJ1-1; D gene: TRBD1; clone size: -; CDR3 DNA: TGTGCCAGCAGCCAACAGGGGGCACACACTGAAGCTTTCTTT; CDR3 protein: CASSQQGAHTEAFF
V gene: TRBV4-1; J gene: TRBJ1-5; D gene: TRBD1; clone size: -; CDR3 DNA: TGCGCCAGCAGCCAACTCACAGGGGGCGGCAATCAGCCCCAGCATTTT; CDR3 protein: CASSQLTGGGNQPQHF
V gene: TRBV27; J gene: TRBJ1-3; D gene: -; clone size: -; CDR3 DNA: TGTGCCAGCAGAAAGGGGGATTCAAGCTCTGGAAACACCATATATTTT; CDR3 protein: CASRKGDSSSGNTIYF
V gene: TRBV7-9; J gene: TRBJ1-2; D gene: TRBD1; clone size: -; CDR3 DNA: TGTGCCAGCAGCTTAATCTGGGAACAGGGGGCAGGCGGCTACACCTTC; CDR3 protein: CASSLIWEQGAGGYTF
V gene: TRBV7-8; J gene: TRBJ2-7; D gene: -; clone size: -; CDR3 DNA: TGTGCCAGCAGCTTGGGCCTCACGTGGGACGAGCAGTACTTC; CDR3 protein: CASSLGLTWDEQYF
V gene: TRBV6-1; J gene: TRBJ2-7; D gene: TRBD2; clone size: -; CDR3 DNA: TGTGCCAGCAGTGAATCAGCGGGGACTAGGGTCTACGAGCAGTACTTC; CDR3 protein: CASSESAGTRVYEQYF
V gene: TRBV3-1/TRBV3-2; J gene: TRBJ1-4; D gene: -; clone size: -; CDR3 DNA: TGTGCCAGCAGCCTGGGGGGAGTGGATGAAAAACTGTTTTTT; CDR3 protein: CASSLGGVDEKLFF
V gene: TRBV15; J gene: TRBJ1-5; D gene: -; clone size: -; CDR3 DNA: TGTGCCACCAGCAGAGAGGAGGGCTTCAATCAGCCCCAGCATTTT; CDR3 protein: CATSREEGFNQPQHF